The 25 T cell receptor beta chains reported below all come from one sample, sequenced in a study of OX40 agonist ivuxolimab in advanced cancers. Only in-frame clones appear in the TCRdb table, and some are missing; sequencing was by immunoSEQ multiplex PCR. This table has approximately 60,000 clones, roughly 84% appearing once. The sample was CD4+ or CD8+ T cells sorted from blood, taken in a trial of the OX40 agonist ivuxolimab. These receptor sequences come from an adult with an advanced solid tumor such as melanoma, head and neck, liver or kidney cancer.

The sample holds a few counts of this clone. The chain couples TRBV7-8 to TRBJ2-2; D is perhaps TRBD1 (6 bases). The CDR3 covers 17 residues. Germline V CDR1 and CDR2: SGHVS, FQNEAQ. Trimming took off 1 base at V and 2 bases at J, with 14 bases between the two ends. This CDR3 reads CASSLVSAGANTGELFF. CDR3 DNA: TGTGCCAGCAGCTTAGTCTCGGCAGGGGCAAACACCGGGGAGCTGTTTTTT.

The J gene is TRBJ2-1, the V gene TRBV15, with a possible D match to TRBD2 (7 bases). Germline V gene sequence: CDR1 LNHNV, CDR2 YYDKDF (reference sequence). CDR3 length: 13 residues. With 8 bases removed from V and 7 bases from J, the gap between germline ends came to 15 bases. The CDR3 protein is CATGRGVSNEQFF. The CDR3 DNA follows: TGTGCCACCGGGAGGGGGGTGAGTAATGAGCAGTTCTTC.

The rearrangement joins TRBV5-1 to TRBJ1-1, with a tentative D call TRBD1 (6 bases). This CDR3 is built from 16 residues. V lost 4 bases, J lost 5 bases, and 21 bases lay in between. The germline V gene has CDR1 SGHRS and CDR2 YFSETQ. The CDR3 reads CASSPIVSGVGTEAFF. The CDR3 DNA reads TGCGCCAGCAGCCCCATTGTCTCAGGGGTAGGGACTGAAGCTTTCTTT.

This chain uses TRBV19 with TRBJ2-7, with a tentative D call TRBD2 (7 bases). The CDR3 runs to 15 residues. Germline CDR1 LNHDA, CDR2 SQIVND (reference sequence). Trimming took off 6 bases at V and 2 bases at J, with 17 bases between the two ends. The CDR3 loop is CASRLTGGPTYEQYF. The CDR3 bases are TGTGCCAGTAGACTGACGGGGGGCCCTACCTACGAGCAGTACTTC.

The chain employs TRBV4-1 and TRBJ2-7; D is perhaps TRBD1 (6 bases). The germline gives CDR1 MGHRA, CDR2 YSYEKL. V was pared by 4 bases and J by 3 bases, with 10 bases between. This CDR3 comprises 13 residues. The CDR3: CASSPRQVYEQYF. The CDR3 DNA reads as TGCGCCAGCAGCCCCCGACAGGTCTACGAGCAGTACTTC.

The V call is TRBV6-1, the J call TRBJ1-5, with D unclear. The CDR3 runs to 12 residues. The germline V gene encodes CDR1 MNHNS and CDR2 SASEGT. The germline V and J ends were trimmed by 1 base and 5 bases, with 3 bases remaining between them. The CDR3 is CASSEEYQPQHF. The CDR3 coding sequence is TGTGCCAGCAGTGAAGAGTATCAGCCCCAGCATTTT.

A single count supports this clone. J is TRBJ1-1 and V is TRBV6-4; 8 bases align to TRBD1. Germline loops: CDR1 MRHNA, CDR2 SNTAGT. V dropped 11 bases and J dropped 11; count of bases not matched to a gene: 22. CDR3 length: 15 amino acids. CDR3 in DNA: TGTGCCCCCAGGGGTATCAGGGGGCGCGTATTGTTTGCTTTCTTT. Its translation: CAPRGIRGRVLFAFF.

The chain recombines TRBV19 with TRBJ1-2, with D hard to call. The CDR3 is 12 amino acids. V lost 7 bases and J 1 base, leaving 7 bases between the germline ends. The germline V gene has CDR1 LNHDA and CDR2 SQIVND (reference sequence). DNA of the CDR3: TGTGCCAGTACCCAGGATAACTATGGCTACACCTTC. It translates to CASTQDNYGYTF.

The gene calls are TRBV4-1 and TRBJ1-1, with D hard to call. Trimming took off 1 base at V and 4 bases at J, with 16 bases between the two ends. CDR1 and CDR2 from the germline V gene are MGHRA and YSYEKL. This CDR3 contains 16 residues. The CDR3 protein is CASSQATTRRGTEAFF. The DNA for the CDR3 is TGCGCCAGCAGCCAAGCAACCACGAGACGAGGCACTGAAGCTTTCTTT.

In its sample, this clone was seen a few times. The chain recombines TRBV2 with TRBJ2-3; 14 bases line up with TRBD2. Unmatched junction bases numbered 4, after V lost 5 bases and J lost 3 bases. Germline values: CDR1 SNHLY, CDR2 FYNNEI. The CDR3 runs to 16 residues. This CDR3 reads CASSLRTSGGTDTQYF. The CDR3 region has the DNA TGTGCCAGCAGTCTTCGGACTAGCGGGGGGACAGATACGCAGTATTTT.

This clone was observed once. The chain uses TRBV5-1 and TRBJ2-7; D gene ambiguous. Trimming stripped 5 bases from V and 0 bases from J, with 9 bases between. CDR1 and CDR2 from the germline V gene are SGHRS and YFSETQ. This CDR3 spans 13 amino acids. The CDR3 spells CASRGSPSYEQYF. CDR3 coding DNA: TGCGCCAGCAGAGGCAGTCCCTCCTACGAGCAGTACTTC.

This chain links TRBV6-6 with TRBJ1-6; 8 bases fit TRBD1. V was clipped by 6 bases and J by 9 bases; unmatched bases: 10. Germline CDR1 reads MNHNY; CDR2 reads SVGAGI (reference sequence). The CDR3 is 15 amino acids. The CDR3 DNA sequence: TGTGCCAGCAGCCCGAGGACAGGGCAGGGTTCACCCCTCCACTTT. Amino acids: CASSPRTGQGSPLHF.

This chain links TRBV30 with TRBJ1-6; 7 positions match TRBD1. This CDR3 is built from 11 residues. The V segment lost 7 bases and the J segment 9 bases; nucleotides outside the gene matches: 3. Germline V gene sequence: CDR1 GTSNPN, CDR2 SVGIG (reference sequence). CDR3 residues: CASTGVSPLHF. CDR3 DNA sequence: TGTGCCTCAACAGGGGTTTCACCCCTCCACTTT.

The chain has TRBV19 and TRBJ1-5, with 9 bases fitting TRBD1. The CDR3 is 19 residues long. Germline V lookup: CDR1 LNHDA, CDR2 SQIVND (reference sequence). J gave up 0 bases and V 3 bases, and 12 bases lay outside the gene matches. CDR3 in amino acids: CASSMEPGTGSHSNQPQHF. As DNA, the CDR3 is TGTGCCAGTAGTATGGAACCCGGGACAGGGTCCCATAGCAATCAGCCCCAGCATTTT.

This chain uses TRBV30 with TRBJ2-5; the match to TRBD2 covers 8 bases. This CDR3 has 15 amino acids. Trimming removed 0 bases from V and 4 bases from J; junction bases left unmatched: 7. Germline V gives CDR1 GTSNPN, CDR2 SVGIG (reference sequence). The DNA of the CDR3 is TGTGCCTGGAGTGTAATCGGGGGGGCCCGAGAGACCCAGTACTTC. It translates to CAWSVIGGARETQYF. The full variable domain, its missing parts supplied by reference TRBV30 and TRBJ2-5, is SQTIHQWPATLVQPVGSPLSLECTVEGTSNPNLYWYRQAAGRGLQLLFYSVGIGQISSEVPQNLSASRPQDRQFILSSKKLLLSDSGFYLCAWSVIGGARETQYFGPGTRLLVL.

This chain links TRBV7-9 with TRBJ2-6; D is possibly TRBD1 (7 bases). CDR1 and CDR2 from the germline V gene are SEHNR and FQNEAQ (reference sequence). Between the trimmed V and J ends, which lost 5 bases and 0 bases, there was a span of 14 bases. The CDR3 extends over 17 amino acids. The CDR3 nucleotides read TGTGCCAGCAGCCCCCCCAGGGGGGCCTCTGGGGCCAACGTCCTGACTTTC. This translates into CASSPPRGASGANVLTF.

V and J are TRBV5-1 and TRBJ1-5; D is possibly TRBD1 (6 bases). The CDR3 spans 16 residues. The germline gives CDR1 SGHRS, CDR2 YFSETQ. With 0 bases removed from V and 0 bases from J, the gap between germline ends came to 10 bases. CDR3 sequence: CASSLEGGASNQPQHF. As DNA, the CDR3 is TGCGCCAGCAGCTTGGAGGGGGGGGCTAGCAATCAGCCCCAGCATTTT. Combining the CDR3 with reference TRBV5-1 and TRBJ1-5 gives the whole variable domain KAGVTQTPRYLIKTRGQQVTLSCSPISGHRSVSWYQQTPGQGLQFLFEYFSETQRNKGNFPGRFSGRQFSNSRSEMNVSTLELGDSALYLCASSLEGGASNQPQHFGDGTRLSIL.

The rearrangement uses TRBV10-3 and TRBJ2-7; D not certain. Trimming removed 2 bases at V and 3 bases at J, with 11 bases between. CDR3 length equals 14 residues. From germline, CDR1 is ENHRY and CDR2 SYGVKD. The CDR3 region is CAISERARSYEQYF. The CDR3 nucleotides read TGTGCCATCAGTGAGAGGGCAAGGAGCTACGAGCAGTACTTC.

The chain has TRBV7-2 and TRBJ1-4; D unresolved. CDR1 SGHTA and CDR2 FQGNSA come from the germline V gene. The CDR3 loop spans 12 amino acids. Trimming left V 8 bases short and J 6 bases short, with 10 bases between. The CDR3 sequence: CASGGVDEKLFF. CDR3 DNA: TGTGCCAGCGGCGGGGTTGATGAAAAACTGTTTTTT. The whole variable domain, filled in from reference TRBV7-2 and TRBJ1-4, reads GAGVSQSPSNKVTEKGKDVELRCDPISGHTALYWYRQSLGQGLEFLIYFQGNSAPDKSGLPSDRFSAERTGGSVSTLTIQRTQQEDSAVYLCASGGVDEKLFFGSGTQLSVL.

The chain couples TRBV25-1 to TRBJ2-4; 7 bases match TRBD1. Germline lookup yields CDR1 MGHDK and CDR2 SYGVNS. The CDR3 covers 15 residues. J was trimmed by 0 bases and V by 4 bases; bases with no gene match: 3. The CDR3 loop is CASSVTGVAKNIQYF. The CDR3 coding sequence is TGTGCCAGCAGTGTAACAGGGGTAGCCAAAAACATTCAGTACTTC.

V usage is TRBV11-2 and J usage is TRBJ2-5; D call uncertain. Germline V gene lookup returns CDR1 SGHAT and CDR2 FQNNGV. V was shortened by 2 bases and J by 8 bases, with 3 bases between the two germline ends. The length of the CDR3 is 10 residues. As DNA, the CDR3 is TGTGCCAGCAGCTTATATACCCAGTACTTC. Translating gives CASSLYTQYF.

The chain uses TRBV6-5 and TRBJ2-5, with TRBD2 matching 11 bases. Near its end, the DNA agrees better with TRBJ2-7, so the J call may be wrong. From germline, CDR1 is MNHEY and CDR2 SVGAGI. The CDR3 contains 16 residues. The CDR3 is CASSYSLAGGWDEQYF. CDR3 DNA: TGTGCCAGCAGTTACTCCTTAGCGGGGGGGTGGGACGAGCAGTACTTC.

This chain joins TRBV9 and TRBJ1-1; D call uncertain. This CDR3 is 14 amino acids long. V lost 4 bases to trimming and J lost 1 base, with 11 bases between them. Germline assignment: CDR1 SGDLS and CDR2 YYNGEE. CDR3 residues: CASSLRTGNTEAFF. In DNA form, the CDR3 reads TGTGCCAGCAGCCTTCGGACGGGGAACACTGAAGCTTTCTTT. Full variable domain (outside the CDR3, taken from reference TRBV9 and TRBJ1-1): DSGVTQTPKHLITATGQRVTLRCSPRSGDLSVYWYQQSLDQGLQFLIQYYNGEERAKGNILERFSAQQFPDLHSELNLSSLELGDSALYFCASSLRTGNTEAFFGQGTRLTVV.

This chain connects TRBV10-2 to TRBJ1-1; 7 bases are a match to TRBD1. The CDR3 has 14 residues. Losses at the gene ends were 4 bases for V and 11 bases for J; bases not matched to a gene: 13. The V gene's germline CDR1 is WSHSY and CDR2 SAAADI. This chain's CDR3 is CASSVSTTGDGAFF. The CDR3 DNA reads TGCGCCAGCAGTGTATCTACTACAGGGGACGGGGCTTTCTTT.

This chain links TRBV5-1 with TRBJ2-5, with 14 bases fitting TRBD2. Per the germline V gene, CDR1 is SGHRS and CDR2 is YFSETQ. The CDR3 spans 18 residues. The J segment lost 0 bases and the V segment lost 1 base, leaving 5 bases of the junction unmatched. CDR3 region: CASSLLGTSGGHQETQYF. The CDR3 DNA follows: TGCGCCAGCAGCTTGCTCGGGACTAGCGGGGGCCACCAAGAGACCCAGTACTTC. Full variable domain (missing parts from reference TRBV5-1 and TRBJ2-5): KAGVTQTPRYLIKTRGQQVTLSCSPISGHRSVSWYQQTPGQGLQFLFEYFSETQRNKGNFPGRFSGRQFSNSRSEMNVSTLELGDSALYLCASSLLGTSGGHQETQYFGPGTRLLVL.